Below are 14 T cell receptor beta chains sequenced from a single sample in a study of blood T cell repertoires in COVID-19. Produced via immunoSEQ multiplex PCR; TCRdb's table is partial and in-frame only. The table records about 220,000 clones, roughly 90% of them present only once. Sequencing used PBMCs or T cells enriched from blood (not recorded which). These receptor sequences come from a woman in her twenties or thirties with acute COVID-19.

The chain joins TRBV29-1 to TRBJ1-3, with D perhaps matching TRBD1 (6 bases). Germline V gene sequence: CDR1 SQVTM, CDR2 ANQGSEA. Trimming stripped 0 bases from V and 4 bases from J, with 13 bases between. The CDR3 consists of 15 residues. The DNA for the CDR3 is TGCAGCGTTGAAGATCCCTCCACAGGGGGAAACACCATATATTTT. Amino acids: CSVEDPSTGGNTIYF.

J is TRBJ2-1 and V is TRBV28; 7 bases are a match to TRBD2. Germline V gene lookup returns CDR1 MDHEN and CDR2 SYDVKM. The ends lost 2 bases at V and 7 bases at J; junction bases unmatched: 8. This CDR3 has 15 residues. This chain's CDR3 is CASSLPGGERNEQFF. In DNA, the CDR3 is TGTGCCAGCAGTTTACCGGGGGGAGAGCGTAATGAGCAGTTCTTC.

This chain uses TRBV6-2 or TRBV6-3 with TRBJ2-1, with 9 bases fitting TRBD1. Germline V gives CDR1 MNHEY, CDR2 SVGEGT. The CDR3 totals 17 residues. The junction had 13 bases not matched to a gene; V was cut back by 2 bases and J by 8 bases. CDR3 DNA: TGTGCCAGCAGTTACCTACCCCCGGGACAGGGTACCGATGAGCAGTTCTTC. It specifies CASSYLPPGQGTDEQFF.

This clone was recorded a few times. The CDR3 reads CSAGQGRAEAFF. The CDR3 nucleotides read TGCAGCGCCGGACAGGGGAGAGCTGAAGCTTTCTTT. The chain uses TRBV29-1 and TRBJ1-1, with 9 bases fitting TRBD1. The germline CDR1 and CDR2 sequences are SQVTM and ANQGSEA. V lost 7 bases and J lost 6; bases outside the gene matches: 6. The CDR3 is made up of 12 amino acids.

The chain employs TRBV4-3 and TRBJ1-2; 7 nucleotides align to TRBD1. Per germline, CDR1 LGHNA and CDR2 YSLEER. The V segment lost 3 bases and the J segment 8 bases; nucleotides outside the gene matches: 9. The CDR3 spans 14 residues. The CDR3 loop reads CASSQHRDSGGYTF. The CDR3 DNA sequence: TGCGCCAGCAGCCAGCACCGGGACAGTGGAGGCTACACCTTC.

Only a few counts were recorded for this clone. CDR3 in amino acids: CASSRDRWRTEAFF. The CDR3 bases are TGCGCCAGCAGCCGTGACAGGTGGAGGACTGAAGCTTTCTTT. The chain uses TRBV4-1 and TRBJ1-1; D might be TRBD1 (6 bases). V lost 4 bases and J 5 bases, leaving 14 bases between the germline ends. Germline V gene lookup returns CDR1 MGHRA and CDR2 YSYEKL. The CDR3 has 14 amino acids.

The chain couples TRBV7-9 to TRBJ1-1; tentative D call: TRBD1 (6 bases). Germline V gene lookup returns CDR1 SEHNR and CDR2 FQNEAQ (reference sequence). The CDR3 length is 15 residues. Trimming took 3 bases from V and 0 from J, leaving 11 bases between them. The CDR3 DNA sequence: TGTGCCAGCAGCTTTGGGCAGGGGCTGAACACTGAAGCTTTCTTT. It encodes CASSFGQGLNTEAFF.

This clone was observed a single time. The rearrangement joins TRBV6-5 to TRBJ1-1; D is possibly TRBD1 (6 bases). In germline, CDR1 is MNHEY, CDR2 SVGAGI. This CDR3 spans 15 amino acids. V shed 4 bases and J shed 6 bases, with 18 bases lying between them. The CDR3 spells CASSWVGGQRAEAFF. The DNA of the CDR3 is TGTGCCAGCAGTTGGGTGGGGGGGCAACGGGCTGAAGCTTTCTTT.

This chain joins TRBV27 and TRBJ1-1; D might be TRBD1 (5 bases). This CDR3 region has 11 residues. The germline V gene has CDR1 MNHEY and CDR2 SMNVEV (reference sequence). Between the trimmed V and J ends, which lost 7 bases and 8 bases, there was a span of 11 bases. The CDR3 coding sequence is TGTGCCAGCAAAGGGGTATTCGAAGCTTTCTTT. Its translation: CASKGVFEAFF.

This sequence joins TRBV11-2 and TRBJ2-5, with a weak D call TRBD1 (5 bases). Trimming pared 2 bases from V and 8 bases from J, leaving 12 bases between. This CDR3 is 13 amino acids long. CDR1 is SGHAT, CDR2 FQNNGV, per germline. The chain's CDR3 is CASSLQVGVTQYF. For the CDR3, the DNA is TGTGCCAGCAGCTTACAAGTAGGGGTCACCCAGTACTTC.

This rearrangement joins TRBV3-1 (or the pseudogene TRBV3-2) to TRBJ1-3, with 7 nucleotides matching TRBD1. Germline V lookup: CDR1 LGHDT, CDR2 YNNKEL (reference sequence). Trimming removed 5 bases from V and 2 bases from J; junction bases left unmatched: 3. The CDR3 sequence is 14 residues long. The CDR3 DNA reads as TGTGCCAGCAGCGACAGGGTCCCTGGAAACACCATATATTTT. Amino acids: CASSDRVPGNTIYF.

V gene TRBV18 combines with J gene TRBJ1-6, with TRBD1 identical over 10 bases. The length of the CDR3 is 19 residues. V lost 2 bases and J lost 8; bases outside the gene matches: 15. The V gene's germline CDR1 is KGHSH and CDR2 LQKENI. The DNA for the CDR3 is TGTGCCAGCTCACCATTGCCGGGACAGGGGTTCACGACTTATTCACCCCTCCACTTT. Encoded protein: CASSPLPGQGFTTYSPLHF.

This clone came up once. The CDR3 here is CASRAGELGNEKLFF. DNA for the CDR3: TGCGCCAGCAGGGCGGGGGAGCTTGGTAATGAAAAACTGTTTTTT. The J gene is TRBJ1-4, the V gene TRBV10-2; D possibly corresponds to TRBD1 (5 bases). The V and J ends lost 6 bases and 4 bases respectively, with 15 bases between them. The germline V gene has CDR1 WSHSY and CDR2 SAAADI. CDR3 length: 15 amino acids.

This clone has more than one count but fewer than ten. The chain recombines TRBV10-3 with TRBJ1-1; D gene uncertain. V was cut by 7 bases and J by 4 bases, with 13 bases left in between. CDR1 ENHRY and CDR2 SYGVKD come from the germline V gene. The CDR3 contains 13 residues. The CDR3 region is CAIIPSRGTEAFF. The CDR3 DNA reads as TGTGCCATCATTCCCTCGCGAGGCACTGAAGCTTTCTTT.